This passage covers 24 T cell receptor beta chains from one sample sequenced in a study of shared clonotypes between healthy human individuals. Assay: immunoSEQ multiplex PCR; the TCRdb copy retains only in-frame clones and omits some. The table shows 1,500,000 or so clones, with approximately 98.5% occurring only once. The sample consisted of naive CD4+ T cells sorted from blood. Sample subset: CD45RA+ positively selected. These receptors all come from a young man in good health.

The chain links TRBV7-2 to TRBJ2-1, with 9 bases lining up with TRBD2. V lost 5 bases to trimming and J lost 4 bases; unmatched junction nucleotides: 9. CDR3 size: 16 residues. Looked up from germline, CDR1 is SGHTA and CDR2 is FQGNSA. The CDR3: CASSPRPSGEYNEQFF. For the CDR3, the DNA is TGTGCCAGCAGCCCCCGTCCTAGCGGGGAATACAATGAGCAGTTCTTC.

The chain uses TRBV5-1 and TRBJ2-5, with a possible D match to TRBD2 (6 bases). Trimming removed 0 bases from V and 10 bases from J, with 22 bases in between. The CDR3 is made up of 16 amino acids. CDR1 and CDR2 from the germline V gene are SGHRS and YFSETQ. CDR3: CASSLDANTGGGDQYF. DNA for the CDR3: TGCGCCAGCAGCTTGGACGCCAACACAGGCGGCGGGGACCAGTACTTC.

The chain has TRBV5-5 and TRBJ2-5; TRBD2 agrees at 10 bases. Germline V gives CDR1 SGHKS, CDR2 YYEKEE (reference sequence). V dropped 9 bases and J dropped 4; count of bases not matched to a gene: 12. This CDR3 is built from 15 residues. CDR3 nucleotide sequence: TGTGCCACCCGGCAGCGGGAGGGCCTTTCAGAGACCCAGTACTTC. Its translation is CATRQREGLSETQYF.

The DNA for the CDR3 is TGCGCCAGCAGCCGGGCTAGAGGAGGGAGCTCCTACGAGCAGTACTTC. Its protein product is CASSRARGGSSYEQYF. The chain carries TRBV4-3 and TRBJ2-7, with D possibly TRBD2 on 6 matching bases. CDR3 length: 16 amino acids. Germline V CDR1 and CDR2: LGHNA, YSLEER. Trimming removed 4 bases from V and 0 bases from J, with 16 bases in between.

The rearrangement links TRBV7-9 to TRBJ1-1; D remains unclear. Trimming stripped 2 bases from V and 4 bases from J, with 11 bases between. Germline V gives CDR1 SEHNR, CDR2 FQNEAQ (reference sequence). This CDR3 is 14 amino acids long. CDR3 region: CASSLIAVGTEAFF. CDR3 bases: TGTGCCAGCAGCTTAATTGCCGTTGGCACTGAAGCTTTCTTT.

In regard to this clone: Other nucleotide sequences from this sample produce the same CDR3. This chain joins TRBV9 and TRBJ2-2; D may be TRBD1 (5 bases). Trimming removed 0 bases from V and 4 bases from J, with 7 bases in between. The CDR3 runs 14 residues. Germline values: CDR1 SGDLS, CDR2 YYNGEE. CDR3 loop: CASSVEGFTGELFF. CDR3 nucleotides: TGTGCCAGCAGCGTAGAGGGGTTCACCGGGGAGCTGTTTTTT.

The V and J genes are TRBV5-4 and TRBJ2-1; TRBD1 matches at 7 bases. The CDR3 consists of 18 residues. With V trimmed by 5 bases and J by 10 bases, 24 bases remained unmatched. Germline CDR1 is SGHNT and CDR2 is YYREEE (reference sequence). The CDR3 DNA reads as TGTGCCAGCAGAACTAATTCCGGGACAGCGGATCCCTTGGGCGAGCAGTTCTTC. Translating it yields CASRTNSGTADPLGEQFF. The full variable domain, rest sourced from reference TRBV5-4 and TRBJ2-1, is ETGVTQSPTHLIKTRGQQVTLRCSSQSGHNTVSWYQQALGQGPQFIFQYYREEENGRGNFPPRFSGLQFPNYSSELNVNALELDDSALYLCASRTNSGTADPLGEQFFGPGTRLTVL.

V gene TRBV2 combines with J gene TRBJ2-7, with D perhaps matching TRBD1 (6 bases). The CDR3 is made up of 13 amino acids. V was trimmed by 6 bases and J by 4 bases, leaving 13 bases between them. Germline assignment: CDR1 SNHLY and CDR2 FYNNEI. The CDR3 protein is CASRDNRVYEQYF. CDR3 nucleotides: TGTGCCAGCAGAGATAACAGGGTATACGAGCAGTACTTC.

The rearrangement links TRBV6-6 to TRBJ2-5, with a weak D call TRBD1 (6 bases). Germline-derived CDR1 and CDR2 are MNHNY and SVGAGI (reference sequence). This CDR3 has 15 amino acids. V gave up 4 bases and J gave up 2 bases, with 14 bases separating them. CDR3 loop: CASSLLYRAQETQYF. CDR3 bases: TGTGCCAGCAGTTTACTGTACAGGGCTCAAGAGACCCAGTACTTC.

V is TRBV9 and J is TRBJ1-2; D is perhaps TRBD1 (5 bases). Germline CDR1 is SGDLS and CDR2 is YYNGEE. V gave up 0 bases and J gave up 7 bases, with 13 bases separating them. The CDR3 loop spans 14 amino acids. The CDR3 DNA is TGTGCCAGCAGCGTAGATCGCAGGGCCAGTGGCTACACCTTC. This translates into CASSVDRRASGYTF.

A word on this clone: Other DNA sequences within the sample encode an identical CDR3. The J gene is TRBJ2-3, the V gene TRBV9, with 7 positions matching TRBD2. Germline CDR1 and CDR2: SGDLS and YYNGEE. J was trimmed by 6 bases and V by 0 bases; bases with no gene match: 4. The CDR3 spans 14 residues. The CDR3 loop reads CASSVASLADTQYF. CDR3 nucleotide sequence: TGTGCCAGCAGCGTAGCCTCACTAGCGGATACGCAGTATTTT.

The rearrangement joins TRBV7-8 to TRBJ1-1, with D possibly TRBD1 on 6 matching bases. The CDR3 runs 15 residues. V lost 1 base and J lost 3, with 12 bases in between. Germline values: CDR1 SGHVS, CDR2 FQNEAQ. As DNA, the CDR3 is TGTGCCAGCAGCTTAGAGGGGGTCGGGGACACTGAAGCTTTCTTT. The encoded protein is CASSLEGVGDTEAFF.

This clone was picked up one time. CDR3 in amino acids: CASSHAPDRANTGELFF. The CDR3 region has the DNA TGCGCCAGCAGCCACGCACCCGACAGGGCGAACACCGGGGAGCTGTTTTTT. The V and J genes are TRBV4-1 and TRBJ2-2; 7 bases fit TRBD1. V gave up 3 bases and J gave up 0 bases; unmatched junction bases: 7. This CDR3 region has 17 residues. Germline CDR1 reads MGHRA; CDR2 reads YSYEKL.

The CDR3 loop is CASSLVPGQNYGYTF. In DNA, the CDR3 is TGTGCCAGCAGCTTGGTCCCCGGACAGAACTATGGCTACACCTTC. The genes are TRBV5-6 and TRBJ1-2, with D perhaps matching TRBD1 (6 bases). V was pared by 0 bases and J by 2 bases, with 11 bases between. The CDR3 is 15 amino acids. Germline V gene sequence: CDR1 SGHDT, CDR2 YYEEEE.

In this sample, this clone turned up once. The CDR3 nucleotides are TGTGCCAGCAGCCGACCCGGAACAGGGGATTCCAACGAGCAGTACTTC. Translating gives CASSRPGTGDSNEQYF. This chain connects TRBV7-9 to TRBJ2-7; 7 bases fit TRBD1. J gave up 5 bases and V 5 bases, and 15 bases lay outside the gene matches. There are 16 residues in the CDR3. The V gene's germline CDR1 is SEHNR and CDR2 FQNEAQ (reference sequence).

The chain links TRBV5-6 to TRBJ1-3; no clear D gene. There are 15 residues in the CDR3. The germline V gene encodes CDR1 SGHDT and CDR2 YYEEEE. Trimming pared 2 bases from V and 0 bases from J, leaving 9 bases between. The CDR3 sequence: CASSFPPRSGNTIYF. In DNA form, the CDR3 reads TGTGCCAGCAGCTTCCCCCCCCGCTCTGGAAACACCATATATTTT.

This clone is a singleton in its sample. The V and J genes are TRBV5-1 and TRBJ2-5; no firm D call. The CDR3 covers 15 residues. In germline, CDR1 is SGHRS, CDR2 YFSETQ. V was pared by 2 bases and J by 5 bases, with 16 bases between. CDR3 region: CASSLGPLPQETQYF. CDR3 DNA: TGCGCCAGCAGCTTAGGGCCGTTGCCCCAGGAGACCCAGTACTTC.

This chain joins TRBV11-3 and TRBJ2-6; D call uncertain. Germline CDR1 reads SGHNT; CDR2 reads YENEEA. The CDR3 contains 17 residues. Deletions cut 7 bases from V and 2 bases from J, with 18 bases between. The CDR3 is CASTSLDPRAGANVLTF. The CDR3, as DNA: TGTGCCAGCACATCCCTGGATCCTCGAGCTGGGGCCAACGTCCTGACTTTC.

This chain connects TRBV6-5 to TRBJ2-5; 8 bases agree with TRBD1. The CDR3 runs to 15 residues. CDR1 and CDR2 from the germline V gene are MNHEY and SVGAGI. V gave up 5 bases and J gave up 2 bases; unmatched junction bases: 7. This CDR3 is CASSDLGQGQETQYF. As DNA, the CDR3 is TGTGCCAGCAGTGACTTAGGACAGGGACAAGAGACCCAGTACTTC.

The chain employs TRBV5-6 and TRBJ2-5; the match to TRBD1 covers 8 bases. The junction had 6 bases not matched to a gene; V was cut back by 1 base and J by 7 bases. Germline V gene data show CDR1 as SGHDT and CDR2 as YYEEEE. This CDR3 contains 14 residues. The CDR3 DNA sequence: TGTGCCAGCAGCTTGCTACAGGGGGATGGGACCCAGTACTTC. Translated: CASSLLQGDGTQYF.

The chain uses TRBV19 and TRBJ2-7, with 14 bases that match TRBD2. J lost 6 bases, V lost 6 bases, and 10 bases had no gene match. CDR3 size: 16 residues. Germline V CDR1 and CDR2: LNHDA, SQIVND (reference sequence). The CDR3 coding sequence is TGTGCCAGTAGCTACATCGGGACTAGCGGGAGTGCCGAGCAGTACTTC. Encoded protein: CASSYIGTSGSAEQYF.

The rearrangement links TRBV7-9 to TRBJ2-3, with D unclear. Germline V gene sequence: CDR1 SEHNR, CDR2 FQNEAQ (reference sequence). The CDR3 sequence is 13 residues long. V lost 3 bases and J 6 bases, leaving 10 bases between the germline ends. CDR3 nucleotide sequence: TGTGCCAGCAGCTTGTACCAAGCGGATACGCAGTATTTT. Translating gives CASSLYQADTQYF.

The rearrangement uses TRBV7-6 and TRBJ2-1, with 7 bases matching TRBD2. The J segment lost 6 bases and the V segment lost 5 bases, leaving 7 bases of the junction unmatched. The CDR3 consists of 14 residues. Germline loops: CDR1 SGHVS, CDR2 FNYEAQ. The DNA of the CDR3 is TGTGCCAGCAGCGGCGAGGGGAGGGGCAATGAGCAGTTCTTC. Translation gives CASSGEGRGNEQFF.

The CDR3 sequence is CASRTNDEKLFF. In DNA, the CDR3 is TGCGCCAGCAGGACAAACGATGAAAAACTGTTTTTT. This chain uses TRBV5-1 with TRBJ1-4; D not certain. Germline V lookup: CDR1 SGHRS, CDR2 YFSETQ. Trimming stripped 5 bases from V and 6 bases from J, with 8 bases between. The CDR3 has 12 amino acids.